The 27 T cell receptor beta chains in this list originate from one sample, sequenced in a study of T cell repertoires in cytomegalovirus infection. From the reads, TCRdb called clonotypes with MiXCR, one entry per CDR3 protein. The sample lists 300,000 or so distinct CDR3 sequences, approximately 25% occurring once. No cognate antigen is known for these TCRs. The sequenced sample was cultured PBMCs, obtained from culture after CMV antigen stimulation. The receptors derive from a human donor in good health (CMV status not recorded). Some clones in this sample may be carry-over from other donors' samples.

This clonotype has just one count. The chain couples TRBV7-2 to TRBJ2-2, with D uncertain. Deletions cut 1 base from V and 3 bases from J, with 12 bases between. Germline V gene data show CDR1 as SGHTA and CDR2 as FQGNSA. The CDR3 spans 16 residues. The chain's CDR3 is CASSLVPPPDTGELFF. CDR3 coding DNA: TGTGCCAGCAGCTTAGTTCCCCCTCCGGACACCGGGGAGCTGTTTTTT.

The genes are TRBV4-2 and TRBJ2-7; no clear D gene. Trimming removed 0 bases at V and 7 bases at J, with 7 bases between. Germline-derived CDR1 and CDR2 are LGHNA and YNFKEQ. The CDR3 length is 12 residues. CDR3 protein: CASSQDGTEQYF. The CDR3 DNA sequence: TGTGCCAGCAGCCAAGATGGAACTGAGCAGTACTTC.

The chain employs TRBV11-2 and TRBJ2-1; 9 nucleotides align to TRBD2. CDR1 and CDR2 from the germline V gene are SGHAT and FQNNGV. V shed 5 bases and J 5 bases; nucleotides not matched to a gene: 7. The CDR3 sequence is 15 residues long. CDR3 in amino acids: CASSTRLAVNNEQFF. The CDR3 nucleotides read TGTGCCAGCAGCACAAGACTAGCGGTGAACAATGAGCAGTTCTTC.

This clonotype was counted many times. The chain couples TRBV28 to TRBJ2-7; D is possibly TRBD2 (7 bases). Germline CDR1 and CDR2: MDHEN and SYDVKM. This CDR3 contains 15 residues. The ends were cut back, 8 bases at V and 3 bases at J, with 20 bases in the middle. CDR3 in DNA: TGTGCCAGCTCTCGGGGGGCTAGCGGAGACTACGAGCAGTACTTC. Translating it yields CASSRGASGDYEQYF.

This clonotype was seen ten or more times. The rearrangement uses TRBV7-2 and TRBJ2-1; D gene ambiguous. Deletions cut 4 bases from V and 7 bases from J, with 11 bases between. The germline V gene encodes CDR1 SGHTA and CDR2 FQGNSA. This CDR3 region has 13 residues. CDR3 region: CASSSWTNNEQFF. The CDR3, as DNA: TGTGCCAGCAGCTCTTGGACCAATAATGAGCAGTTCTTC.

The V call is TRBV20-1, the J call TRBJ1-5; D perhaps matches TRBD1 (5 bases). Germline CDR1 is DFQATT and CDR2 is SNEGSKA (reference sequence). There are 12 residues in the CDR3. V lost 4 bases and J lost 4, with 8 bases in between. CDR3 DNA sequence: TGCAGTGCTACTGACAGTAATCAGCCCCAGCATTTT. This codes for CSATDSNQPQHF.

This clonotype was seen more than once but under ten times. The DNA of the CDR3 is TGTGCCAGTAGTCGGGGGAGCTCCTATAATTCACCCCTCCACTTT. Its translation: CASSRGSSYNSPLHF. The chain employs TRBV19 and TRBJ1-6; tentative D call: TRBD1 (5 bases). Trimming removed 5 bases at V and 0 bases at J, with 8 bases between. This CDR3 region has 15 residues. Germline V gene data show CDR1 as LNHDA and CDR2 as SQIVND (reference sequence).

The chain links TRBV29-1 to TRBJ2-5; 7 bases align to TRBD2. Per germline, CDR1 SQVTM and CDR2 ANQGSEA. The V gene end was trimmed by 2 bases and the J gene end by 5 bases; junction bases not matched to a gene: 5. The CDR3 is made up of 13 amino acids. CDR3 in amino acids: CSVEKRGGETQYF. The DNA of the CDR3 is TGCAGCGTTGAAAAGAGGGGAGGGGAGACCCAGTACTTC. The full variable domain, rest sourced from reference TRBV29-1 and TRBJ2-5, is SAVISQKPSRDICQRGTSLTIQCQVDSQVTMMFWYRQQPGQSLTLIATANQGSEATYESGFVIDKFPISRPNLTFSTLTVSNMSPEDSSIYLCSVEKRGGETQYFGPGTRLLVL.

The rearrangement uses TRBV5-6 and TRBJ2-3; D is unresolved. The CDR3 extends over 14 amino acids. V dropped 0 bases and J dropped 4 bases, with 9 bases sitting between them. Germline values: CDR1 SGHDT, CDR2 YYEEEE. CDR3 in DNA: TGTGCCAGCAGCTTGGAAGCAGACGCAGATACGCAGTATTTT. Its translation: CASSLEADADTQYF. The full variable domain, rest sourced from reference TRBV5-6 and TRBJ2-3, is DAGVTQSPTHLIKTRGQQVTLRCSPKSGHDTVSWYQQALGQGPQFIFQYYEEEERQRGNFPDRFSGHQFPNYSSELNVNALLLGDSALYLCASSLEADADTQYFGPGTRLTVL.

The rearrangement links TRBV6-2 or TRBV6-3 to TRBJ2-5; D might be TRBD2 (6 bases). The CDR3 runs 15 residues. The germline V gene encodes CDR1 MNHEY and CDR2 SVGEGT. V lost 6 bases to trimming and J lost 5 bases, with 19 bases between them. In DNA form, the CDR3 reads TGTGCCAGCAGCCGGAGGGGTCCCCGGGTTGAGACCCAGTACTTC. This gives the protein CASSRRGPRVETQYF.

This clonotype was found a few times. The chain uses TRBV14 and TRBJ2-7; 10 bases align to TRBD2. In germline, CDR1 is SGHDN, CDR2 FVKESK. The CDR3 runs 14 residues. The J segment lost 6 bases and the V segment lost 3 bases, leaving 5 bases of the junction unmatched. The CDR3 bases are TGTGCCAGCAGCCAGAGACTAGCGGGCGGCGAGCAGTACTTC. This sequence encodes CASSQRLAGGEQYF.

This clonotype was observed many times. V and J are TRBV7-2 and TRBJ1-2, with D possibly matching TRBD1 (5 bases). Germline assignment: CDR1 SGHTA and CDR2 FQGNSA. The CDR3 runs to 12 residues. V gave up 3 bases and J gave up 6 bases, with 8 bases separating them. The CDR3 loop is CASSLGRNGYTF. Here the CDR3 DNA reads TGTGCCAGCAGCTTGGGACGTAATGGCTACACCTTC.

This clonotype was detected a few times. V usage is TRBV12-5 and J usage is TRBJ1-5; D unresolved. The CDR3 covers 13 residues. With 6 bases removed from V and 2 bases from J, the gap between germline ends came to 8 bases. Germline CDR1 and CDR2: LGHNT and FRNRAP. The CDR3 DNA sequence: TGTGCTAGTGGCCGGACGGGCAATCAGCCCCAGCATTTT. It is translated as CASGRTGNQPQHF.

This clonotype showed up just a few times. It is unclear where the CDR3 begins or ends on the DNA, so no DNA is shown, and the CDR3 is as TCRdb lists it. The V gene is TRBV6-5, the J gene TRBJ1-4; the DNA was not used to check the table's D call, TRBD1. Termini included, the CDR3 measures 15 amino acids. The germline V gene has CDR1 MNHEY and CDR2 SVGAGI. The CDR3 reads CASSTSTGWGEKLFF.

This clonotype was seen a handful of times. The genes are TRBV19 and TRBJ1-5, with D unclear. The CDR3 consists of 13 residues. V shed 1 base and J shed 11 bases, with 12 bases lying between them. The V gene's germline CDR1 is LNHDA and CDR2 SQIVND (reference sequence). In nucleotides, the CDR3 is TGTGCCAGTAGTATAGGTGGTGGAGAGTCCCAGCATTTT. It codes for CASSIGGGESQHF.

This clonotype has a handful of counts. This rearrangement joins TRBV7-9 to TRBJ2-2; maybe TRBD2 (5 bases). V lost 2 bases and J lost 10, with 5 bases in between. The CDR3 is 11 residues long. Germline V gene sequence: CDR1 SEHNR, CDR2 FQNEAQ (reference sequence). This CDR3 reads CASSLREELFF. Here the CDR3 DNA reads TGTGCCAGCAGCTTACGGGAGGAGCTGTTTTTT.

This clonotype was counted a few times. This sequence joins TRBV12-3 or TRBV12-4 and TRBJ1-1, with a possible D match to TRBD1 (6 bases). This CDR3 region has 14 residues. V lost 5 bases, J lost 1 base, and 11 bases lay in between. CDR3 coding DNA: TGTGCCAGCAGTCTGGGACACGCGAACACTGAAGCTTTCTTT. This encodes CASSLGHANTEAFF.

This clonotype was seen a handful of times. The V and J genes are TRBV11-2 and TRBJ1-1, with 8 bases that match TRBD1. Germline V gene sequence: CDR1 SGHAT, CDR2 FQNNGV. After removal of 0 bases from V and 3 bases from J, the junction contained 9 bases not matched to a gene. The CDR3 has 17 residues. Written as DNA, the CDR3 is TGTGCCAGCAGCTTAGATGCCGCCCCAGGGGGCCACACTGAAGCTTTCTTT. Translated, it gives CASSLDAAPGGHTEAFF.

This clonotype was observed a few times. The chain joins TRBV11-3 to TRBJ2-1, with 10 bases fitting TRBD2. CDR3 length: 17 amino acids. Germline CDR1 reads SGHNT; CDR2 reads YENEEA. J was trimmed by 4 bases and V by 1 base; bases with no gene match: 7. DNA of the CDR3: TGTGCCAGCAGCTTAGGCAGGACTAGCGGTTCTTACAATGAGCAGTTCTTC. This encodes CASSLGRTSGSYNEQFF.

The gene calls are TRBV24-1 and TRBJ2-2; D is tentatively TRBD1 or TRBD2 (5 bases each). The V end was cut by 2 bases, the J end by 1 base, with 10 bases between. Per germline, CDR1 KGHDR and CDR2 SFDVKD. The CDR3 spans 16 residues. CDR3 protein: CATSDWGTENTGELFF. CDR3 DNA sequence: TGTGCCACCAGTGATTGGGGGACGGAGAACACCGGGGAGCTGTTTTTT.

In its sample, this clonotype was seen a few times. The rearrangement links TRBV6-5 to TRBJ1-3; D gene ambiguous. Deletions cut 2 bases from V and 1 base from J, with 9 bases between. Germline values: CDR1 MNHEY, CDR2 SVGAGI. This CDR3 spans 15 amino acids. The CDR3: CASSYTRLSGNTIYF. DNA of the CDR3: TGTGCCAGCAGTTACACCAGGTTGTCTGGAAACACCATATATTTT.

The chain carries TRBV7-2 and TRBJ2-1, with D perhaps given as TRBD1 or TRBD2 (6 bases each). V lost 3 bases, J lost 10 bases, and 13 bases lay in between. CDR3 length: 13 residues. Looked up from germline, CDR1 is SGHTA and CDR2 is FQGNSA. Written as DNA, the CDR3 is TGTGCCAGCAGCTTTCGAGGGGGGAGAGAGCAGTTCTTC. Amino acid sequence: CASSFRGGREQFF.

This clonotype occurred many times. This sequence joins TRBV7-8 and TRBJ2-3, with D possibly matching TRBD2 (6 bases). This CDR3 is built from 14 residues. V lost 3 bases and J lost 3, with 10 bases in between. The germline V gene encodes CDR1 SGHVS and CDR2 FQNEAQ. CDR3 nucleotide sequence: TGTGCCAGCAGCTTCGGGACTTTGACAGATACGCAGTATTTT. Translated: CASSFGTLTDTQYF.

This clonotype was found a few times. CDR3 protein: CASSRQGPYNEQFF. The CDR3 bases are TGTGCCAGTAGTAGACAGGGGCCTTACAATGAGCAGTTCTTC. The chain carries TRBV19 and TRBJ2-1; 8 bases map to TRBD1. Per the germline V gene, CDR1 is LNHDA and CDR2 is SQIVND (reference sequence). J gave up 4 bases and V 4 bases, and 3 bases lay outside the gene matches. CDR3 length equals 14 residues. Supplemented by reference TRBV19 and TRBJ2-1, the full variable domain reads DGGITQSPKYLFRKEGQNVTLSCEQNLNHDAMYWYRQDPGQGLRLIYYSQIVNDFQKGDIAEGYSVSREKKESFPLTVTSAQKNPTAFYLCASSRQGPYNEQFFGPGTRLTVL.

This clonotype was seen many times. The rearrangement joins TRBV7-2 to TRBJ2-1; D might be TRBD2 (5 bases). CDR1 is SGHTA and CDR2 is FQGNSA in the germline V gene. The CDR3 totals 14 residues. Trimming stripped 10 bases from V and 2 bases from J, with 15 bases between. CDR3 in DNA: TGTGCCACCTTAGAGCGGCTCGCCTACAATGAGCAGTTCTTC. This translates into CATLERLAYNEQFF.

This clonotype was seen a few times. The chain combines TRBV11-2 with TRBJ2-7; 7 bases fit TRBD1. V was clipped by 5 bases and J by 0 bases; unmatched bases: 7. Germline assignment: CDR1 SGHAT and CDR2 FQNNGV. The CDR3 contains 15 residues. The CDR3 loop is CASSPWTGASYEQYF. The CDR3 nucleotides are TGTGCCAGCAGCCCATGGACAGGTGCCTCCTACGAGCAGTACTTC.

The table lists this clonotype with many counts. V is TRBV6-2 or TRBV6-3 and J is TRBJ2-7, with 14 bases matching TRBD2. Per germline, CDR1 MNHEY and CDR2 SVGEGT. This CDR3 is 16 amino acids long. With V trimmed by 2 bases and J by 0 bases, 0 bases remained unmatched. CDR3: CASSYGTSGSSYEQYF. In DNA, the CDR3 is TGTGCCAGCAGTTACGGGACTAGCGGGAGCTCCTACGAGCAGTACTTC.